What follows describes a single TCR beta chain. Its antigen has not been determined. One base away there is no much larger clone; base qualities are not given. CD8 naive samples were obtained by positive selection for CCR7 among CD45RO-negative cells, yielding a CD45RA+CCR7+ population from which TemRA cells were excluded. The donors were healthy, HIV-negative adults who had no recently reported acute infections or vaccinations. Every donor was a Caucasian adult residing in Nashville, Tennessee, USA. Blood was collected by leukapheresis, and PBMCs were isolated by Ficoll-Histopaque density gradient centrifugation and then cryopreserved in liquid nitrogen vapor phase. Purity and quantity of every magnetically sorted T cell population were checked by analytical flow cytometry. From each sorted fraction, genomic DNA was isolated and quantified by UV absorbance on a Nanodrop 2000c. The data were obtained in a study of shared clonotypes between healthy human individuals (dated by TCRdb to about 2020). For context, the study as a whole: The cohort included three men and a couple of women between 18 and 49 years of age. Blood TCR repertoires of roughly 5 healthy adults were deeply sequenced to estimate repertoire size and the extent of clonotype sharing between individuals. For each donor, CD4 naive and CD4 memory were each given three plates, CD8 naive was given two plates, and CD8 memory was given one plate. Between about 0.8 and 8.9 billion PBMCs per donor were obtained by leukapheresis. Libraries were prepared and TCR repertoires were sequenced by different laboratories using diverse techniques, in order to increase sequencing depth and limit assay-specific biases. Overall study outcomes, separate from this receptor: Naive subsets generally had larger estimated clonotype richness than memory subsets did. Based on pairwise subsampling, the degree of clonotype sharing among donors was expected to be affected by sequencing depth. Sampling was restricted to blood, and TCR repertoires in tissue are likely to differ from TCR repertoires in blood. Compared with non-shared clonotypes, the clonotypes found in all four sorted-subset donors had higher generation probabilities. Because the study included only a small number of donors, the genetic and exposure-history diversity represented was limited. Sharing across a few donors was observed for about 5% of naive CD4, under 4% of naive CD8, 2% to 2.5% of memory CD4, and approximately 0.41% of memory CD8 clonotypes. Even with the large sequencing depth, rarefaction of the sorted-subset datasets indicated that sequencing was incomplete.

CDR1 SEHNR and CDR2 FQNEAQ were looked up in the germline V gene (reference sequence). The CDR3 numbers 17 residues from cysteine through phenylalanine. CDR3 DNA only is kept here, 51 bases in frame from base 1. V is trimmed back by 1 base and J by 0 bases, and the junction contains 5 bases that no gene match accounts for. Using the deep immunoSEQ assay, multiplex PCR amplified TCR CDR3 regions from genomic DNA. Extracted genomic DNA from each cell subset was spread evenly across all wells of several immunoSEQ 96-well plates, with each plate serving as a replicate. For sorted subsets, 200 to 250 ng of genomic DNA, equivalent to 25,000 to 35,000 T cell genomes, went into each replicate PCR. Purified libraries were quantified with a Qubit 3.0 fluorometer, sized on a Bioanalyzer 2100, and re-quantified with the KAPA Library Quantification kit. Every immunoSEQ 96-well plate was sequenced on a dedicated single-read 150-cycle Illumina NextSeq 550 flow cell. The source study handled its data this way. Because only junctional sequences without quality scores were contained in the immunoSEQ output, filtering matching that applied to full-length reads could not be performed. Sequences were annotated with PyIR, a Python wrapper for IgBLAST v1.9, using IMGT germline references to assign V/J genes and CDR3. Any read was removed if the V/J assignment was weak (E-value above 1e-6), the CDR3 was missing, or the read contained stop codons, out-of-frame junctions, or ambiguous translated residues. A V3J clonotype was defined by an identical inferred V gene, J gene, and CDR3 amino acid sequence. The percentage overlap between two repertoires was calculated by dividing the number of shared unique clonotypes by the size of the smaller repertoire. Three approaches were used to assess repertoire richness: RTK rarefaction, the Chao1 estimator, and Recon v2.1 estimates of unobserved clonotypes. Generation probabilities for all TCRbeta clonotypes obtained by the gDNA method from a handful of donors were computed using OLGA. Sourced from immuneACCESS, this table was stored by TCRdb with only in-frame sequences that have V and J called. A share of the clones is absent; for the studies checked, an unresolved V gene accounts for under half, and the remainder has no known explanation. V and J calls and clone size come straight from that table; D and trimming were deduced from the DNA. The sample contains about 2,200,000 clones, about 93% of them found a single time. The ten largest make up approximately 1.7% of the sample.

Specimen: naive CD8+ T cells from PBMCs. The sample's cell subset or site label is to be understood as: CD45RA+CCR7+. Here the chain combines TRBV7-9 and TRBJ2-1; TRBD1 aligns with 8 central bases. This TCR came from a man younger than 35 in good health. Some clones in this sample may be carry-over from other donors' samples. The bases are TGTGCCAGCAGCTTAGGGGACAGGCAAAGCTCCTACAATGAGCAGTTCTTC. This gives the protein CASSLGDRQSSYNEQFF.